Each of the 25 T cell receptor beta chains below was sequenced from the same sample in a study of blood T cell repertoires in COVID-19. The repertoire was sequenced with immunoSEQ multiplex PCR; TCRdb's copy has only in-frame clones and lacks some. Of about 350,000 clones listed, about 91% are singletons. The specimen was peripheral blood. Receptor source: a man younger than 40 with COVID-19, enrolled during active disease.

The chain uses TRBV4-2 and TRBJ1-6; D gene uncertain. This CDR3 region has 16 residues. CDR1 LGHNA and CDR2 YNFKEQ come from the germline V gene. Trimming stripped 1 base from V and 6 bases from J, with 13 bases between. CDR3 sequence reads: CASSQALGGFNSPLHF. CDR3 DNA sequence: TGTGCCAGCAGCCAAGCCCTAGGAGGGTTTAATTCACCCCTCCACTTT.

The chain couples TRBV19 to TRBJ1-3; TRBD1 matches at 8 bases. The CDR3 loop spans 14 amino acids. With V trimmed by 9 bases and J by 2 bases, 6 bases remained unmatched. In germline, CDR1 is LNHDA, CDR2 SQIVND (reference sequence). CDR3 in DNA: TGTGCCAGCGGACAGGGCGCTACTGGAAACACCATATATTTT. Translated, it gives CASGQGATGNTIYF.

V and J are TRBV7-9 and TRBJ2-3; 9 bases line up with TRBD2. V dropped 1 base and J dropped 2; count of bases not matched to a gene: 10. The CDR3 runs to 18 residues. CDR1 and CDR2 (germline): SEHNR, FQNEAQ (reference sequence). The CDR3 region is CASSLDGGTSSVTDTQYF. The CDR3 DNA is TGTGCCAGCAGCTTAGACGGGGGGACTAGCTCAGTCACAGATACGCAGTATTTT.

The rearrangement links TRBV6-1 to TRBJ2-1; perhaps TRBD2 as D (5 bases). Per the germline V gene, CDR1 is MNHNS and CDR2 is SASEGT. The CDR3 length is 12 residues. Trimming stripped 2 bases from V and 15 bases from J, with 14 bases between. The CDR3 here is CASSEPGSRSFF. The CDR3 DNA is TGTGCCAGCAGTGAACCGGGATCCCGATCGTTCTTC.

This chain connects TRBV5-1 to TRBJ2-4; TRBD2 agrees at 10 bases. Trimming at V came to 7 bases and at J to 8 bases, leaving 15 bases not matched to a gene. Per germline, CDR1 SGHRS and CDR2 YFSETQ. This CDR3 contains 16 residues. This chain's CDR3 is CASSRGLANPRDIQYF. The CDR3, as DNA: TGCGCCAGCTCCCGGGGACTAGCGAACCCGAGGGACATTCAGTACTTC.

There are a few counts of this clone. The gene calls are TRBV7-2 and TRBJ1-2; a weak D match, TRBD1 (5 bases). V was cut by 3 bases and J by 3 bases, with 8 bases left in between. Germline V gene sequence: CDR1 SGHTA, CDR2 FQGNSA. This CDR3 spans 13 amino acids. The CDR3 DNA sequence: TGTGCCAGCAGCTTTGACAGCTACTATGGCTACACCTTC. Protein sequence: CASSFDSYYGYTF.

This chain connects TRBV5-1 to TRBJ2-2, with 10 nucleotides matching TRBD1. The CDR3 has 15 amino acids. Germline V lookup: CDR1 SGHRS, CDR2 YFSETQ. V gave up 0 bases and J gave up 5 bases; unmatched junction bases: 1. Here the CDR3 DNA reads TGCGCCAGCAGCTTGGGGACAGGGGGGACCGGGGAGCTGTTTTTT. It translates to CASSLGTGGTGELFF.

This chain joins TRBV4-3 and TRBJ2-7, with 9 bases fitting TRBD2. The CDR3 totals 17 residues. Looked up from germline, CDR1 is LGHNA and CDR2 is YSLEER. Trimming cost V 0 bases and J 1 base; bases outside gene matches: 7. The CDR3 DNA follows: TGCGCCAGCAGCCAAGAGGGCGGGAGGGCCTGGTCCTACGAGCAGTACTTC. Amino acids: CASSQEGGRAWSYEQYF.

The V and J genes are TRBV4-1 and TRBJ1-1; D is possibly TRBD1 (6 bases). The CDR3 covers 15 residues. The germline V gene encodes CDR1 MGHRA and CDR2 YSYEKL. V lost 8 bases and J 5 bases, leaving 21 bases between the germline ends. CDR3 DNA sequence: TGCGCCAGCGGCTTGGCGGGGGGGCGGGAGACTGAAGCTTTCTTT. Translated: CASGLAGGRETEAFF.

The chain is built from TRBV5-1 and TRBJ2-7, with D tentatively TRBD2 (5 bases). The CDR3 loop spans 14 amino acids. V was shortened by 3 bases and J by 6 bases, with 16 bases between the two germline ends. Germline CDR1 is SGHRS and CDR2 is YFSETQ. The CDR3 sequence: CASSSGLGVGEQYF. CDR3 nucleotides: TGCGCCAGCAGCTCCGGACTGGGAGTAGGCGAGCAGTACTTC.

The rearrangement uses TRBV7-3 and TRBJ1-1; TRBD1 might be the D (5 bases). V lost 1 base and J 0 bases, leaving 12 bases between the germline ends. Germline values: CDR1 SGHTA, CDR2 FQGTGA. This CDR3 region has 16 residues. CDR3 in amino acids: CASSLNGQGLNTEAFF. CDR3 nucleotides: TGTGCCAGCAGCTTAAACGGGCAGGGCCTGAACACTGAAGCTTTCTTT.

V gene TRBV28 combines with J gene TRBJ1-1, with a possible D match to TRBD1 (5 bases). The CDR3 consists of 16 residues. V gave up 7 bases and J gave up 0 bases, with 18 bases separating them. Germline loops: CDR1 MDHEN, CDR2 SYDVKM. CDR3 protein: CASTSPGEGLNTEAFF. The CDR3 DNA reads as TGTGCCAGCACCTCCCCGGGGGAGGGGTTGAACACTGAAGCTTTCTTT.

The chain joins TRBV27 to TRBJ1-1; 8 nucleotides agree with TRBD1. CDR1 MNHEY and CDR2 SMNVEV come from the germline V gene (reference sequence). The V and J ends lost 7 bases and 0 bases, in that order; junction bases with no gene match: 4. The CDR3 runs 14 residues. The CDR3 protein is CASNLTGVNTEAFF. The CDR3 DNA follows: TGTGCCAGCAATTTGACAGGGGTGAACACTGAAGCTTTCTTT.

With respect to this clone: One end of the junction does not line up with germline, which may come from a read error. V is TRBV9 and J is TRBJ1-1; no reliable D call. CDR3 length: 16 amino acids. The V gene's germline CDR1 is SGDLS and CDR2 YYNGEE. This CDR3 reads CASSVGAGGWNAEAFF. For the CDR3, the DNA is TGTGCCAGCAGCGTAGGGGCAGGTGGATGGAACGCTGAAGCTTTCTTT.

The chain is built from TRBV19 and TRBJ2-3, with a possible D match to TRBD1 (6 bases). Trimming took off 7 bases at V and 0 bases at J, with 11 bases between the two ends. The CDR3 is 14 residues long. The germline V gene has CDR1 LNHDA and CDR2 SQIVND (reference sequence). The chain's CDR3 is CASKDSLSTDTQYF. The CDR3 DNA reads TGTGCCAGTAAGGACAGCCTAAGCACAGATACGCAGTATTTT.

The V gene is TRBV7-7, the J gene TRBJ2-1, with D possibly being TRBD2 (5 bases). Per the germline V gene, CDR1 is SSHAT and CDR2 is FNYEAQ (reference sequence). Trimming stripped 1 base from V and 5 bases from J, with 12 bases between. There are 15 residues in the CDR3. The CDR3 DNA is TGTGCCAGCAGCTTAGGACGGGGAAGGAACAATGAGCAGTTCTTC. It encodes CASSLGRGRNNEQFF.

The CDR3 DNA is TGTGCCATCAGTGAGTCCCAGTTACGTAATGAAAAACTGTTTTTT. Translating it yields CAISESQLRNEKLFF. The chain is built from TRBV10-3 and TRBJ1-4, with D uncertain. Germline lookup yields CDR1 ENHRY and CDR2 SYGVKD. This CDR3 has 15 amino acids. Between the trimmed V and J ends, which lost 0 bases and 4 bases, there was a span of 9 bases.

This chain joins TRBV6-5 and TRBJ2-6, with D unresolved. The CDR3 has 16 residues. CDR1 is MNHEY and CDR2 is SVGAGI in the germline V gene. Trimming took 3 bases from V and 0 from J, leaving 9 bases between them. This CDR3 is CASSYPRSSGANVLTF. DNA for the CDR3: TGTGCCAGCAGTTATCCCAGAAGCTCTGGGGCCAACGTCCTGACTTTC.

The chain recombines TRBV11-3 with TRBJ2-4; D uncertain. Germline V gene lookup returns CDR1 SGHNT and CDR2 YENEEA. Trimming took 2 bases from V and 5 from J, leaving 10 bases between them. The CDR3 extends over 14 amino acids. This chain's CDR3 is CASSLTTTQNIQYF. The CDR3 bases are TGTGCCAGCAGCTTAACAACGACACAAAACATTCAGTACTTC.

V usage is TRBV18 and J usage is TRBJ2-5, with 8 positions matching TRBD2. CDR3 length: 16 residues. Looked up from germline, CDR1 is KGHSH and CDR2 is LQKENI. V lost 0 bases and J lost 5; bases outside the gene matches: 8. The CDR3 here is CASSPPAGGAGETQYF. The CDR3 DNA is TGTGCCAGCTCACCACCGGCCGGGGGGGCCGGGGAGACCCAGTACTTC.

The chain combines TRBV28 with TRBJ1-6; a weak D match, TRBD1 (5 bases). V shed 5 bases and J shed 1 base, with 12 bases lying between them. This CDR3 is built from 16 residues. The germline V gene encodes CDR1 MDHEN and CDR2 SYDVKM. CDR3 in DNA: TGTGCCAGCAGTGCCCAGACAGTTTCCTATAATTCACCCCTCCACTTT. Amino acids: CASSAQTVSYNSPLHF.

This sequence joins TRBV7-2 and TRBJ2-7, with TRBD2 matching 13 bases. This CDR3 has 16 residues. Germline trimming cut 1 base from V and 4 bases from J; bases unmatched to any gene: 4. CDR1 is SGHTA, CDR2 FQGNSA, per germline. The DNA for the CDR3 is TGTGCCAGCAGCTTAGGGCGGGGACTAGCGGGGTACGAGCAGTACTTC. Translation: CASSLGRGLAGYEQYF.

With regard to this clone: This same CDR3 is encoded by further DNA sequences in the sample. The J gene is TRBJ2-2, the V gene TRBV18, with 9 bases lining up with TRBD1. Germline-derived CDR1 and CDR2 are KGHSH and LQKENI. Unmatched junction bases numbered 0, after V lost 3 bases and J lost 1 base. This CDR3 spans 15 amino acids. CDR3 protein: CASSPGQGNTGELFF. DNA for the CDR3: TGTGCCAGCTCACCGGGACAGGGGAACACCGGGGAGCTGTTTTTT.

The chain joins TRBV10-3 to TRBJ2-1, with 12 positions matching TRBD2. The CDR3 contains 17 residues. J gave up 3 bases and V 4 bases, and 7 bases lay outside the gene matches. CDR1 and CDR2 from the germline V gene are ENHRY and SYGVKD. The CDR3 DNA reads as TGTGCCATCAGTGGGGCTAGCGGGGGGGCCTTCTACAATGAGCAGTTCTTC. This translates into CAISGASGGAFYNEQFF.

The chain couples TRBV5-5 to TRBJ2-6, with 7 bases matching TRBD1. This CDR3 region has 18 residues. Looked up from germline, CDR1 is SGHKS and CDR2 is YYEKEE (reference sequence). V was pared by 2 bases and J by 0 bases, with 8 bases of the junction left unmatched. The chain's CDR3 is CASSFTGQLISGANVLTF. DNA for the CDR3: TGTGCCAGCAGCTTTACGGGACAGTTAATCTCTGGGGCCAACGTCCTGACTTTC.